This T cell receptor (beta chain) emerged from a study of neoadjuvant anti-PD-1 for oral cavity cancer. Study results and caveats: After neoadjuvant nivolumab, PBMC T cell clonality was significantly higher in non-responders than responders.

After removal of 5 bases from V and 4 bases from J, the junction contained 11 bases not matched to a gene. Germline assignment: CDR1 LNHDA and CDR2 SQIVND (reference sequence). This CDR3 is built from 16 residues. Data came from immunoSEQ multiplex PCR; TCRdb stores just in-frame clones and leaves some out. The sample consists of about 14,000 clones, 75% to 85% of them appearing once. On this clone: The antigen remains unidentified.

The time point: after neoadjuvant nivolumab, at surgical resection. The chain links TRBV19 to TRBJ2-1, with 7 nucleotides matching TRBD2. The sequence was obtained from a person between 35 and 79 years old with oral cavity squamous cell carcinoma. The sample in question was PBMCs, obtained after nivolumab (anti-PD-1) treatment. The CDR3 loop reads CASSGFTGTIYNEQFF. Here the CDR3 DNA reads TGTGCCAGTAGTGGTTTCACCGGGACTATATACAATGAGCAGTTCTTC.